This entry features one TCR beta chain sequence. This table comes from immunoSEQ multiplex PCR, and its TCRdb copy is limited to in-frame clones, with some not included. The sample consists of roughly 2 million clones, roughly 95% of them appearing once. This CDR3 has 12 residues. Germline assignment: CDR1 SGDLS and CDR2 YYNGEE. The V end was cut by 4 bases, the J end by 8 bases, with 10 bases between. This specimen comes from a study of shared clonotypes between healthy human individuals. Study at large: There were three CD4 naive, three CD4 memory, two CD8 naive and one CD8 memory plates per donor.

Naive CD8 cells, CD45RO-negative and positively selected for CCR7, excluded terminally differentiated effector memory CD45RA+ cells. The clonotype comes from a man younger than 30 in good health. The specimen sequenced was naive CD8+ T cells sorted from blood. This chain links TRBV9 with TRBJ2-1; no clear D gene. In DNA, the CDR3 is TGTGCCAGCAGCCCCGGTACCTATGAGCAGTTCTTC. As protein: CASSPGTYEQFF. The full variable domain, in which reference TRBV9 and TRBJ2-1 provide the parts outside the CDR3, is DSGVTQTPKHLITATGQRVTLRCSPRSGDLSVYWYQQSLDQGLQFLIQYYNGEERAKGNILERFSAQQFPDLHSELNLSSLELGDSALYFCASSPGTYEQFFGPGTRLTVL.